This TCR beta chain stems from a study of human T cells and chemical hapten exposure. V lost 3 bases and J lost 0, with 9 bases in between. The germline V gene has CDR1 DFQATT and CDR2 SNEGSKA (reference sequence). CDR3 length equals 14 residues. Each CDR3 protein gets one entry after TCRdb re-called the RACE reads with MiXCR. The top ten hold under 4.5% of the sample, which has approximately 100,000 distinct CDR3 sequences, roughly 9.6% seen once. As to time point: patch test 1, 2 weeks after DPC sensitization. Treatment meaning: therapeutic diphenylcyclopropenone sensitization with weekly scalp DPC. Those who donated were patients with alopecia, 18 to 70 years of age, and suitable for DPC.

V and J are TRBV20-1 and TRBJ2-4; D remains unclear. The sample here was whole blood, taken in connection with sensitization to the hapten diphenylcyclopropenone (DPC). The receptor's source is a woman in her 40s with alopecia areata. Some clones in this sample may be carry-over from other donors' samples. The CDR3: CSARATVAKNIQYF. The CDR3, as DNA: TGCAGTGCTAGGGCGACTGTAGCCAAAAACATTCAGTACTTC.